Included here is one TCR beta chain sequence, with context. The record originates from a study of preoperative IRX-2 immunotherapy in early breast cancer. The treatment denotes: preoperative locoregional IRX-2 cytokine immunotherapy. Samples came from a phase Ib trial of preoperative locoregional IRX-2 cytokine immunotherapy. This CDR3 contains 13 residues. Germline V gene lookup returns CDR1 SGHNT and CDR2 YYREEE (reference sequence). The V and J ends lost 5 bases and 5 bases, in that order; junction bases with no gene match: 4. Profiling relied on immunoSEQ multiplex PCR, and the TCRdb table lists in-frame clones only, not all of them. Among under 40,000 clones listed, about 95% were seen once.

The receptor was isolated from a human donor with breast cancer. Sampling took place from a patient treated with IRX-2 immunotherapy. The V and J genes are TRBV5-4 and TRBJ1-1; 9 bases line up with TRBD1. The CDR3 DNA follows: TGTGCCAGCAGTGGACAGGGGACAACTGAAGCTTTCTTT. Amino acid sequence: CASSGQGTTEAFF.